The 6 T cell receptor beta chains below were found in one sample sequenced in a study of CD8+ T cells in alopecia areata. Following RNA extraction, reverse transcription yielded cDNA that acted as the sequencing template. The method was immunoSEQ multiplex PCR; TCRdb's version includes in-frame clones alone and lacks a portion of them. The table shows over 150,000 clones, with roughly 59% occurring only once. This specimen consisted of CD4+ T cells sorted from blood, obtained at week 0. The source of these receptors is a human donor with alopecia areata.

This rearrangement joins TRBV6-4 to TRBJ2-1; 7 bases line up with TRBD2. This CDR3 comprises 13 residues. V was clipped by 3 bases and J by 9 bases; unmatched bases: 5. The V gene's germline CDR1 is MRHNA and CDR2 SNTAGT. Here the CDR3 reads CASSDSPGGEQFF. For the CDR3, the DNA is TGTGCCAGCAGTGATTCTCCGGGAGGTGAGCAGTTCTTC.

V is TRBV29-1 and J is TRBJ1-2; D remains unclear. V was clipped by 5 bases and J by 8 bases, with 15 bases between them. CDR3 size: 12 residues. Looked up from germline, CDR1 is SQVTM and CDR2 is ANQGSEA. The CDR3 is CSVSLGWLGYTF. Here the CDR3 DNA reads TGCAGCGTTAGTCTGGGTTGGCTCGGCTACACCTTC.

The gene calls are TRBV25-1 and TRBJ2-3; 7 nucleotides line up with TRBD2. With 8 bases clipped from V and 2 bases from J, the junction kept 10 bases outside the gene matches. CDR1 MGHDK and CDR2 SYGVNS come from the germline V gene. This CDR3 has 15 amino acids. Written as DNA, the CDR3 is TGTGCCAGCTCTCGACGGGGGGATCACACAGATACGCAGTATTTT. It translates to CASSRRGDHTDTQYF.

This clone was seen only a few times. The genes are TRBV9 and TRBJ1-6; a weak D match, TRBD1 (5 bases). Trimming left V 0 bases short and J 7 bases short, with 8 bases between. Per the germline V gene, CDR1 is SGDLS and CDR2 is YYNGEE. The CDR3 is 14 residues long. The CDR3 coding sequence is TGTGCCAGCAGCGTAGAACCAGGGAATTCACCCCTCCACTTT. This encodes CASSVEPGNSPLHF.

The chain uses TRBV30 and TRBJ1-2, with TRBD1 as a possible D gene (5 bases). CDR1 and CDR2 (germline): GTSNPN, SVGIG (reference sequence). Trimming cost V 0 bases and J 8 bases, with 13 bases left between them. This CDR3 region has 13 residues. The CDR3 is CAWSVRGAGGYTF. In DNA form, the CDR3 reads TGTGCCTGGAGTGTACGGGGCGCGGGCGGCTACACCTTC.

The chain has TRBV2 and TRBJ1-2; 7 bases map to TRBD1. This CDR3 has 14 residues. V lost 5 bases, J lost 7 bases, and 10 bases stayed unmatched. Looked up from germline, CDR1 is SNHLY and CDR2 is FYNNEI. CDR3 region: CASSPRTGVGGYTF. The CDR3 coding sequence is TGTGCCAGCAGTCCGAGGACAGGCGTCGGTGGCTACACCTTC.